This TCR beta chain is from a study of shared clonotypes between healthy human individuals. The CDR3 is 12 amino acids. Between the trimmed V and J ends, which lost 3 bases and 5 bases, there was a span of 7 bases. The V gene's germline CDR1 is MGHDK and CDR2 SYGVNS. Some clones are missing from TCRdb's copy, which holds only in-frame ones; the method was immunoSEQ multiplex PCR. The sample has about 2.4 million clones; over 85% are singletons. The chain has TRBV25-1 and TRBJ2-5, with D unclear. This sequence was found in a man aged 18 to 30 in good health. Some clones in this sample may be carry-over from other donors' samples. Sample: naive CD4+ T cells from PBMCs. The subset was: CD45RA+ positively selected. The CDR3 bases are TGTGCCAGCAGTGAGGGAATTGAGACCCAGTACTTC. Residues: CASSEGIETQYF.